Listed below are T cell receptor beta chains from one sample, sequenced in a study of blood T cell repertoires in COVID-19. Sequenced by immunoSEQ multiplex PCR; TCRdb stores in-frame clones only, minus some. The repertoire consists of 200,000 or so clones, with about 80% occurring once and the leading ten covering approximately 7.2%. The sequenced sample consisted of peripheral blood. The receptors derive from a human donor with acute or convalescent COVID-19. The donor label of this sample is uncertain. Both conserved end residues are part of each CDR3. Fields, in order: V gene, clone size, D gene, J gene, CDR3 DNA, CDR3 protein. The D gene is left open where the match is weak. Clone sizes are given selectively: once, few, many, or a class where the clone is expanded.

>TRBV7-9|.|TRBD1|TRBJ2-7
TGTGCCAGCAGCTATGGGACAGGGCGAGAGCAGTACTTC
CASSYGTGREQYF
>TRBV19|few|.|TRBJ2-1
TGTGCCAGTAAGGCACTAACTGGGGGCAGCTCCTACAATGAGCAGTTCTTC
CASKALTGGSSYNEQFF
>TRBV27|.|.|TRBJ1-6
TGTGCCAGCAGTTTCAGTTACCGCTCACCCCTCCACTTT
CASSFSYRSPLHF
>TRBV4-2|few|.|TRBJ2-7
TGTGCCAGCAGCCAGTCTGCCGGGGGAGGATCCTACGAGCAGTACTTC
CASSQSAGGGSYEQYF
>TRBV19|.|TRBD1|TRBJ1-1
TGTGCCAGTAGTGTCAGGGGGAAGACTGAAGCTTTCTTT
CASSVRGKTEAFF
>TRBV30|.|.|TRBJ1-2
TGTGCCTGGAGTAAAGCAGGCTCCTACTATGGCTACACCTTC
CAWSKAGSYYGYTF
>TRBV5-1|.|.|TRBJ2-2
TGCGCCAGCAGCTTGGTGACTACCGTCGCGAACACCGGGGAGCTGTTTTTT
CASSLVTTVANTGELFF
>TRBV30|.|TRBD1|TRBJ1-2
TGTGCCTGGAGTCTCCCCTCGGACAGGGCCTATGGCTACACCTTC
CAWSLPSDRAYGYTF
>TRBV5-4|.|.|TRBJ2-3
TGTGCCAGCAGCTTGAGCGGGCATAGCACAGATACGCAGTATTTT
CASSLSGHSTDTQYF
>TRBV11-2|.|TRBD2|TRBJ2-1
TGTGCCAGCAGACACCCCTGGGGTAGCGGGAGGGCGAACAATGAGCAGTTCTTC
CASRHPWGSGRANNEQFF
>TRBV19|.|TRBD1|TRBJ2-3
TGTGCCAGTAGTAGGCAGACAGGGTCTATCACAGATACGCAGTATTTT
CASSRQTGSITDTQYF
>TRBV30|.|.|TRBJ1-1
TGTGCCTGGAGCTTAGGACTTCTACTGAAAGCTTTCTTT
CAWSLGLLLKAFF
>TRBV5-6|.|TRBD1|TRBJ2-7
TGTGCCAGCAGCAAAAGACAGGGGGGGCCCTACGAGCAGTACTTC
CASSKRQGGPYEQYF
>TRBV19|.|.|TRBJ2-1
TGTGCCAGTAGACCCCTTACTAGAGAGGGTGAGCAGTTCTTC
CASRPLTREGEQFF
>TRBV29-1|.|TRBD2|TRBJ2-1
TGCAGCGTCGAGACTAGCGGGAGGCACAATGAGCAGTTCTTC
CSVETSGRHNEQFF
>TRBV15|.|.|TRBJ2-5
TGTGCCACCAGCAGAGATGGAGGGACCGGAGAGACCCAGTACTTC
CATSRDGGTGETQYF
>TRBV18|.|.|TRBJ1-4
TGTGCCAGCTCACCCGCGCTGACAGCTGTTACTAATGAAAAACTGTTTTTT
CASSPALTAVTNEKLFF
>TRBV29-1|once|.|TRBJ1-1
TGCAGCGTTTCTAGGGGCGACACTGAAGCTTTCTTT
CSVSRGDTEAFF
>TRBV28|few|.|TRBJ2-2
TGTGCCAGCAGTGTTAGCGCCGGGGAGCTGTTTTTT
CASSVSAGELFF
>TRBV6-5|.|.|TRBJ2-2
TGTGCCAGCAGGACGAGACAGGTGAACACCGGGGAGCTGTTTTTT
CASRTRQVNTGELFF
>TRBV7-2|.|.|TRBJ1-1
TGTGCCAGCAGCCCACGACAGCGTGAAGCTTTCTTT
CASSPRQREAFF
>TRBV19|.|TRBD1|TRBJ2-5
TGTGCCAGTAGTATTGTCAAGGGACAGGGCCGGGAGACCCAGTACTTC
CASSIVKGQGRETQYF
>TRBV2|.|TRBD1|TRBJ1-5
TGTGCCAGCAGTGCTCCGGGACAGGGGGCGAATCAGCCCCAGCATTTT
CASSAPGQGANQPQHF
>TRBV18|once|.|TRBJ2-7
TGTGCCAGCTCAATCCGGCGAGAGGTCGAGCAGTACTTC
CASSIRREVEQYF
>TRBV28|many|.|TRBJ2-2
TGTGCCAGCAAAAGGGGTTACGGCACCGGGGAGCTGTTTTTT
CASKRGYGTGELFF
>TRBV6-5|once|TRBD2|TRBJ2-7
TGTGCCAGCAGTTACTCGCCGGGGGGTCCCTACGAGCAGTACTTC
CASSYSPGGPYEQYF
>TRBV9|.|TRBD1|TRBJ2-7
TGTGCCAGCAGCCCCGACCCCGGGACAGGCTACGAGCAGTACTTC
CASSPDPGTGYEQYF
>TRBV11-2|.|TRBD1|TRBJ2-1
TGTGCCAGCAGCCCTGGACAGGGGAAAGGCTCCTACAATGAGCAGTTCTTC
CASSPGQGKGSYNEQFF
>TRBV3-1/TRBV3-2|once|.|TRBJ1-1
TGTGCCAGCAGCCAACAGCAGGGGAGAGCTTTCTTT
CASSQQQGRAFF
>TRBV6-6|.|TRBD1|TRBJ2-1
TGTGCCAGCAGTTACAGGGGCGGGACAGGGTTGAATGAGCAGTTCTTC
CASSYRGGTGLNEQFF
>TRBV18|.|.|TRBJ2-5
TGTGCCAGCTCACCTCAGACAGGACTAGAGACCCAGTACTTC
CASSPQTGLETQYF
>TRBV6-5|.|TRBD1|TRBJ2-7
TGTGCCAGCACTGCCGGGACAGGGTACTACGAGCAGTACTTC
CASTAGTGYYEQYF
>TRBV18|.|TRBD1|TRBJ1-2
TGTGCCAGCTCATCTGGACAGGGCTACTATGGCTACACCTTC
CASSSGQGYYGYTF
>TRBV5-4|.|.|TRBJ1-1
TGTGCCAGCAGCTTGAAAGGTGCGGAGAGGGCTTTCTTT
CASSLKGAERAFF
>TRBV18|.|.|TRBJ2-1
TGTGCCAGCTCACCAGAGTTCTCCTACAATGAGCAGTTCTTC
CASSPEFSYNEQFF
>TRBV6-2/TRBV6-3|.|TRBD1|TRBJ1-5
TGTGCCAGCAGTTACCAGACAGGGTTTGGTCAGCCCCAGCATTTT
CASSYQTGFGQPQHF
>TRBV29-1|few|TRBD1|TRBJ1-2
TGCAGCGCTGGGACAGAGAAAAATGGCTACACCTTC
CSAGTEKNGYTF
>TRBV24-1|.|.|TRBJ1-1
TGTGCCACCAGTGCGAGGGGGGGCGGAACTGAAGCTTTCTTT
CATSARGGGTEAFF
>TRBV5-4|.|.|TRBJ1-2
TGTGCCAGCAGCGCGTCGAGGACATCCAACTATGGCTACACCTTC
CASSASRTSNYGYTF
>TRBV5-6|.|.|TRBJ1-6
TGTGCCAGCAGCATGCAGGGGTCGGGGAATTCACCCCTCCACTTT
CASSMQGSGNSPLHF
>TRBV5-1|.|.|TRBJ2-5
TGCGCCAGCAGCGAAACAGGGCAAGAGACCCAGTACTTC
CASSETGQETQYF
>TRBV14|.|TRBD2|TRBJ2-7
TGTGCCAGCAGCCAGATGACTAGCGGAAAGTACGAGCAGTACTTC
CASSQMTSGKYEQYF
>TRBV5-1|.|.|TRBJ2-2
TGCGCCAGCAGCTTACACTCAGGAACGAACACCGGGGAGCTGTTTTTT
CASSLHSGTNTGELFF
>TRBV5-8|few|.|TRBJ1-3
TGTGCCAGCAGCTTGGGCGGCGTGAACGTATATTTT
CASSLGGVNVYF
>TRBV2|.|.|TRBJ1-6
TGTGCCAGCAAAGTTGGGAGGAATTCACCCCTCCACTTT
CASKVGRNSPLHF
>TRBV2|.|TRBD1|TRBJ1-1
TGTGCCAGCACCCGGACAGGCCCGTGGACTGAAGCTTTCTTT
CASTRTGPWTEAFF
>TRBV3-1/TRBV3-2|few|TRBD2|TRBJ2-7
TGTGCCAGCAGCCTTGGGACTAGCGGGAGGGCCAACTGGGTCGAGCAGTACTTC
CASSLGTSGRANWVEQYF
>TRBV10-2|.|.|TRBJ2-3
TGCGCCAGCAGTGAGTCGAAGCCGGGAGCTACGCAGTATTTT
CASSESKPGATQYF
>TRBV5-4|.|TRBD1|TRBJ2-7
TGTGCCAGCAGTTCGAAAAGGGACAGTTCCTACGAGCAGTACTTC
CASSSKRDSSYEQYF
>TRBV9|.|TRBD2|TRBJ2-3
TGTGCCAGCAGCGTAGGGAGCGGGGGAGGAGATACGCAGTATTTT
CASSVGSGGGDTQYF
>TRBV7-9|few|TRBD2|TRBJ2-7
TGTGCCAGCAGCTTATCGGGAGGGGCCGAGCAGTACTTC
CASSLSGGAEQYF
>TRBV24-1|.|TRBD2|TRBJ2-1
TGTGCCACCAGTGATTGGACTAGCGGGAGTGGTCATGAGCAGTTCTTC
CATSDWTSGSGHEQFF
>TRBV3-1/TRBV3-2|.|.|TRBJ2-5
TGTGCCAGCAGCCAAGTAGGGCGGGACCCAGAGACCCAGTACTTC
CASSQVGRDPETQYF